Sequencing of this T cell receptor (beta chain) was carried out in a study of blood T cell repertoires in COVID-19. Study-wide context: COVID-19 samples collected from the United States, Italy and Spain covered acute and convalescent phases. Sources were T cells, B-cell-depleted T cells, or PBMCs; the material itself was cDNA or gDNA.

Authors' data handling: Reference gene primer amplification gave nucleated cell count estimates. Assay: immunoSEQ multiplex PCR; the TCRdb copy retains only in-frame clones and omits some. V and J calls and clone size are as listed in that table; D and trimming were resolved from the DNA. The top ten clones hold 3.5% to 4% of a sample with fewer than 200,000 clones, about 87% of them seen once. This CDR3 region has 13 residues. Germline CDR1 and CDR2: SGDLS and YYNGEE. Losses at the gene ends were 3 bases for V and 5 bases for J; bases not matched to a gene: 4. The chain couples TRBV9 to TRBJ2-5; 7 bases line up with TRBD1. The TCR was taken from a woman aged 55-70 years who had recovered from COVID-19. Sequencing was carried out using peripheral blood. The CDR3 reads CASSGTGRETQYF. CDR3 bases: TGTGCCAGCAGCGGGACAGGTCGGGAGACCCAGTACTTC.